This entry features one T cell receptor (beta chain) sequence. Antigen specificity is unknown. The sample originates from a study of cytomegalovirus exposure and HLA in healthy donors. Germline CDR1 and CDR2: MGHRA and YSYEKL. V lost 0 bases to trimming and J lost 4 bases, with 15 bases between them. The CDR3 has 16 amino acids. Study results and caveats: The CMV antigen specificity of a few CMV-associated chains was confirmed through in vitro analysis.

Assay used: immunoSEQ multiplex PCR; TCRdb lists only in-frame clones, some missing. The table lists more than 55,000 clones, about 95% of them singletons. This TCR was recovered from a woman between 18 and 29 years old in good health and CMV-seronegative. Sequenced: PBMCs. This rearrangement joins TRBV4-1 to TRBJ1-2; tentative D call: TRBD1 (5 bases). The DNA for the CDR3 is TGCGCCAGCAGCCAAGAGTGGGCCGGGGGACTCTATGGCTACACCTTC. This codes for CASSQEWAGGLYGYTF.